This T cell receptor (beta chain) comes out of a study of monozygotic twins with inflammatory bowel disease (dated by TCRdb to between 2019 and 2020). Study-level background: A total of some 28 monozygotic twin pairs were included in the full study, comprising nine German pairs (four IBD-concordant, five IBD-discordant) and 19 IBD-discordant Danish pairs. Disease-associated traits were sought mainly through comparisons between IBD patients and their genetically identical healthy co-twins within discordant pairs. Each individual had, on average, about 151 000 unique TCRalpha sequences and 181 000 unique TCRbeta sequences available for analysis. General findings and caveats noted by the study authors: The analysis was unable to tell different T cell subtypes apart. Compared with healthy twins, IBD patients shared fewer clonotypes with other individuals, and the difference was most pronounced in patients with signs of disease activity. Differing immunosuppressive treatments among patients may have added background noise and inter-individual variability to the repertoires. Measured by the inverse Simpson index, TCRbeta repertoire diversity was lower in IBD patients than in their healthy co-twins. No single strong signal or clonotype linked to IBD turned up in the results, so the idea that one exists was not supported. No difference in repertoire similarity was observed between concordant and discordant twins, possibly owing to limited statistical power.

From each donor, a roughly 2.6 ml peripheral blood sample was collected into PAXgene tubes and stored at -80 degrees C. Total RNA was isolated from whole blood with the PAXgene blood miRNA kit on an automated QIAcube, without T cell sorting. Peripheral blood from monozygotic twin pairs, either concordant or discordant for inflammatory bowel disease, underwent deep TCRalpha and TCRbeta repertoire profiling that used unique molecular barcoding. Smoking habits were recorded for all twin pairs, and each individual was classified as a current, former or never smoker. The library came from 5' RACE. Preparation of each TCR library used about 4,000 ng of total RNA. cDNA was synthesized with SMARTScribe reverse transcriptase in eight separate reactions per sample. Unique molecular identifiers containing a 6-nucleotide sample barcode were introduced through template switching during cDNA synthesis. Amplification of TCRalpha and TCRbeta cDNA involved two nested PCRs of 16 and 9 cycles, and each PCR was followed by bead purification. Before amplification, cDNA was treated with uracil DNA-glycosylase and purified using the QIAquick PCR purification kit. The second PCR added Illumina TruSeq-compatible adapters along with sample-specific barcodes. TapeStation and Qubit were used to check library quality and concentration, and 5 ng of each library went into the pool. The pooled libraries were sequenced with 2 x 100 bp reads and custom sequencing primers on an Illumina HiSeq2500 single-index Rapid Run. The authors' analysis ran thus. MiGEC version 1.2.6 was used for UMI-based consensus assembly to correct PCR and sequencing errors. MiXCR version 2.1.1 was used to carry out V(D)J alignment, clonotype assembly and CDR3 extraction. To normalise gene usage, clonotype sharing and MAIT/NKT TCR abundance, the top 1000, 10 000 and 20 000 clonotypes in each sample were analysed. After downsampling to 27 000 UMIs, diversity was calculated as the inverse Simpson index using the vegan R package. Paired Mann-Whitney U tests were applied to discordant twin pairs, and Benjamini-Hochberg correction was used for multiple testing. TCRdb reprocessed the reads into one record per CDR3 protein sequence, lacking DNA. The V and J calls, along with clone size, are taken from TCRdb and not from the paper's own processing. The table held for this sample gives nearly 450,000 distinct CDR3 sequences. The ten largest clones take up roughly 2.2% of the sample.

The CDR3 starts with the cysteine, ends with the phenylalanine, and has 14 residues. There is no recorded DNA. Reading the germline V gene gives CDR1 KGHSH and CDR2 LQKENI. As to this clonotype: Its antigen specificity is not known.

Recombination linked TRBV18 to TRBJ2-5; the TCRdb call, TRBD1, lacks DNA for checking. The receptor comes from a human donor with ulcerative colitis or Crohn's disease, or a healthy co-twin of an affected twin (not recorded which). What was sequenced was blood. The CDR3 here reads CASSKGTSQETQYF.